The 17 T cell receptor beta chains below all came from one sample that was sequenced in a study of blood T cells in healthy people across ages. It was with a sample-barcoded 5' primer and a J-beta primer mix that a second PCR of about 7 to 12 cycles was run. TCRdb itself ran the 5' RACE reads through MiXCR, one entry per CDR3 protein. The repertoire holds about 1.6 million distinct CDR3 sequences, with about 35% as singletons. Source material: blood. The receptors come from a woman under 40 in good health.

This clonotype has at least ten counts. The chain joins TRBV7-9 to TRBJ2-5; D is uncertain. Germline loops: CDR1 SEHNR, CDR2 FQNEAQ (reference sequence). Between the trimmed V and J ends, which lost 5 bases and 5 bases, there was a span of 12 bases. This CDR3 region has 13 residues. CDR3 in amino acids: CASSPKGPETQYF. The DNA for the CDR3 is TGTGCCAGCAGCCCTAAGGGCCCCGAGACCCAGTACTTC.

This clonotype was seen a few times. The chain carries TRBV11-2 and TRBJ1-6; 12 nucleotides agree with TRBD1. The CDR3 is 16 residues long. V shed 4 bases and J 9 bases; nucleotides not matched to a gene: 7. The germline V gene encodes CDR1 SGHAT and CDR2 FQNNGV. The CDR3 nucleotides read TGTGCCAGCAGCTCCGGGACAGGGGGCTTAGGTTCACCCCTCCACTTT. Its protein product is CASSSGTGGLGSPLHF.

This clonotype was seen a handful of times. One base away lies a much larger clone, so this may be a sequencing read error. J is TRBJ2-1 and V is TRBV15, with 11 nucleotides matching TRBD1. Germline CDR1 is LNHNV and CDR2 is YYDKDF (reference sequence). The V and J ends lost 8 bases and 6 bases, in that order; junction bases with no gene match: 0. CDR3 length: 12 residues. In DNA, the CDR3 is TGTGCCACCGGGACAGGGGGCAATGAGCAGTTCTTC. Its protein is CATGTGGNEQFF.

The genes are TRBV6-1 and TRBJ2-5; D remains unclear. Trimming pared 6 bases from V and 4 bases from J, leaving 12 bases between. CDR1 is MNHNS, CDR2 SASEGT, per germline. This CDR3 has 13 residues. This CDR3 reads CASSQKGLETQYF. The CDR3 DNA sequence: TGTGCCAGCAGCCAAAAGGGTTTAGAGACCCAGTACTTC.

V and J are TRBV7-9 and TRBJ1-2; D gene ambiguous. Germline V gene sequence: CDR1 SEHNR, CDR2 FQNEAQ (reference sequence). CDR3 length equals 13 residues. The V end was cut by 11 bases, the J end by 8 bases, with 21 bases between. CDR3 DNA sequence: TGTGCCTGTGTCAAGGCAGCGTCCCGGGGCTACACCTTC. Translation gives CACVKAASRGYTF.

The chain uses TRBV28 and TRBJ1-2; weak D call: TRBD1 (5 bases). The ends were cut back, 10 bases at V and 0 bases at J, with 12 bases in the middle. Germline V gene lookup returns CDR1 MDHEN and CDR2 SYDVKM. This CDR3 spans 13 amino acids. In DNA, the CDR3 is TGTGCCACGGCGGGGGGGACTAACTATGGCTACACCTTC. Amino acid sequence: CATAGGTNYGYTF.

This clonotype was picked up a small number of times. V is TRBV27 and J is TRBJ1-2; 11 bases map to TRBD1. The CDR3 has 15 amino acids. Trimming at V came to 3 bases and at J to 7 bases, leaving 7 bases not matched to a gene. Germline V CDR1 and CDR2: MNHEY, SMNVEV (reference sequence). CDR3 in amino acids: CASSFVDRGLAGYTF. The CDR3 DNA reads as TGTGCCAGCAGTTTCGTGGACAGGGGGCTGGCTGGCTACACCTTC.

The gene calls are TRBV11-2 and TRBJ2-3, with 11 bases matching TRBD2. The CDR3 runs 16 residues. Trimming cost V 5 bases and J 4 bases; bases outside gene matches: 8. Germline V gives CDR1 SGHAT, CDR2 FQNNGV. The DNA for the CDR3 is TGTGCCAGCAGCCCCTTAGCGGGGGGGATCCCAGATACGCAGTATTTT. It specifies CASSPLAGGIPDTQYF. Looking up the rest from reference TRBV11-2 and TRBJ2-3 gives the full variable domain: EAGVAQSPRYKIIEKRQSVAFWCNPISGHATLYWYQQILGQGPKLLIQFQNNGVVDDSQLPKDRFSAERLKGVDSTLKIQPAKLEDSAVYLCASSPLAGGIPDTQYFGPGTRLTVL.

A single count supports this clonotype. The chain couples TRBV5-1 to TRBJ2-6; D might be TRBD1 (6 bases). Germline V gives CDR1 SGHRS, CDR2 YFSETQ. V lost 2 bases to trimming and J lost 6 bases, with 18 bases between them. This CDR3 is built from 17 residues. This chain's CDR3 is CASSFSRGILMANVLTF. The DNA for the CDR3 is TGCGCCAGCAGCTTTAGCAGGGGCATCTTGATGGCCAACGTCCTGACTTTC.

V and J are TRBV11-2 and TRBJ2-4, with D perhaps TRBD1 (6 bases). Germline V gene lookup returns CDR1 SGHAT and CDR2 FQNNGV. This CDR3 has 12 amino acids. The ends were cut back, 11 bases at V and 15 bases at J, with 23 bases in the middle. This CDR3 reads CAGSGAGETRYF. In DNA, the CDR3 is TGTGCCGGGTCAGGGGCTGGGGAGACCCGGTACTTC.

The V call is TRBV2, the J call TRBJ1-4; no firm D call. Deletions cut 7 bases from V and 2 bases from J, with 11 bases between. From germline, CDR1 is SNHLY and CDR2 FYNNEI. This CDR3 is built from 14 residues. The CDR3 sequence: CASNYMGTNEKLFF. In DNA form, the CDR3 reads TGTGCCAGCAATTATATGGGTACTAATGAAAAACTGTTTTTT. The variable domain in full, with the rest retrieved from reference TRBV2 and TRBJ1-4, is EPEVTQTPSHQVTQMGQEVILRCVPISNHLYFYWYRQILGQKVEFLVSFYNNEISEKSEIFDDQFSVERPDGSNFTLKIRSTKLEDSAMYFCASNYMGTNEKLFFGSGTQLSVL.

Points on this clonotype: This sequence may be a read error, since a much larger clone differs from it by one base. The J gene is TRBJ2-1, the V gene TRBV5-6; 13 positions agree with TRBD2. J gave up 6 bases and V 2 bases, and 2 bases lay outside the gene matches. Germline V gene lookup returns CDR1 SGHDT and CDR2 YYEEEE. This CDR3 spans 15 amino acids. CDR3 loop: CASSFRLAGGNEQFF. The DNA for the CDR3 is TGTGCCAGCAGCTTCCGACTAGCGGGGGGCAATGAGCAGTTCTTC. Full variable domain (rest looked up from reference TRBV5-6 and TRBJ2-1): DAGVTQSPTHLIKTRGQQVTLRCSPKSGHDTVSWYQQALGQGPQFIFQYYEEEERQRGNFPDRFSGHQFPNYSSELNVNALLLGDSALYLCASSFRLAGGNEQFFGPGTRLTVL.

The CDR3 sequence is CASSKQVSGYNEQFF. CDR3 in DNA: TGTGCCAGCAGTAAACAGGTCAGCGGGTACAATGAGCAGTTCTTC. The rearrangement joins TRBV21-1 to TRBJ2-1; the tabulated D call, TRBD2, remains unverified against the DNA. TRBV21-1 has pseudogene status. This CDR3 is built from 15 residues.

This clonotype showed up just a few times. V usage is TRBV5-1 and J usage is TRBJ1-2, with 8 bases matching TRBD1. Germline V lookup: CDR1 SGHRS, CDR2 YFSETQ. V lost 0 bases and J lost 3; bases outside the gene matches: 4. The length of the CDR3 is 15 residues. CDR3 in amino acids: CASSLDGQGYYGYTF. The CDR3 region has the DNA TGCGCCAGCAGCTTGGATGGACAGGGTTACTATGGCTACACCTTC.

This clonotype has only a few counts. V usage is TRBV4-2 and J usage is TRBJ2-7; D is possibly TRBD1 or TRBD2 (5 bases each). The V end was cut by 1 base, the J end by 2 bases, with 15 bases between. Germline V gives CDR1 LGHNA, CDR2 YNFKEQ. The CDR3 is made up of 16 amino acids. The CDR3 DNA reads as TGTGCCAGCAGCCAAGCTTGGGCTAGCAGGGCCTACGAGCAGTACTTC. Its translation: CASSQAWASRAYEQYF.

The chain employs TRBV6-1 and TRBJ2-5; TRBD1 might be the D (6 bases). This CDR3 contains 15 residues. V was trimmed by 6 bases and J by 9 bases, leaving 23 bases between them. Germline CDR1 MNHNS, CDR2 SASEGT. The CDR3 here is CASSELTGSGTPQYF. The CDR3 nucleotides are TGTGCCAGCAGCGAACTTACAGGGAGCGGCACTCCCCAGTACTTC.

This sequence joins TRBV15 and TRBJ2-5, with D unresolved. This CDR3 is 13 amino acids long. With 0 bases removed from V and 1 base from J, the gap between germline ends came to 3 bases. Germline V gene lookup returns CDR1 LNHNV and CDR2 YYDKDF (reference sequence). The CDR3 sequence is CATSRDIQETQYF. The CDR3 DNA is TGTGCCACCAGCAGAGACATCCAAGAGACCCAGTACTTC.